What follows is one T cell receptor beta chain and its context. Clones were sequenced by immunoSEQ multiplex PCR, and TCRdb holds only the in-frame ones, with some missing. The repertoire includes just under 350,000 clones, more than 60% of them detected once, and roughly 10% sits in the top ten. This entry belongs to a study of shared clonotypes between healthy human individuals. Germline assignment: CDR1 SGHTA and CDR2 FQGNSA. This CDR3 has 13 residues. Trimming removed 6 bases at V and 2 bases at J, with 7 bases between. The chain combines TRBV7-2 with TRBJ1-4; D uncertain. Material: memory CD4+ T cells sorted from blood. Subset: CD45RA-negative fraction. This TCR derives from a man aged 25 to 40 in good health. The DNA of the CDR3 is TGTGCCAGCAGGAGAGGGACTAATGAAAAACTGTTTTTT. As protein: CASRRGTNEKLFF.